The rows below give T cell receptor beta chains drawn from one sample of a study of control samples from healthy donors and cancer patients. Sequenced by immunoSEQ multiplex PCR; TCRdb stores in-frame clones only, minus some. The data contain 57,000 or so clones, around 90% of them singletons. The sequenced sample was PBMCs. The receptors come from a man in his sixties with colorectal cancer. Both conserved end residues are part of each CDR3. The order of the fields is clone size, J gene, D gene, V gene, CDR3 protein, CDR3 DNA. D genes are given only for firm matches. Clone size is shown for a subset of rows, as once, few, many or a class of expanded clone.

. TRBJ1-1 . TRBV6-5 CASTNTLNTEAFF TGTGCCAGCACCAACACATTGAACACTGAAGCTTTCTTT
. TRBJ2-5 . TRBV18 CASSLGLQETQYF TGTGCCAGCTCACTCGGACTTCAAGAGACCCAGTACTTC
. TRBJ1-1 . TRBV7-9 CASSSGNWGGVTEAFF TGTGCCAGCAGCTCAGGGAACTGGGGCGGGGTCACTGAAGCTTTCTTT
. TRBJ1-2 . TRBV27 CASSLGPGRNYGYTF TGTGCCAGCAGTTTAGGGCCCGGGCGGAACTATGGCTACACCTTC
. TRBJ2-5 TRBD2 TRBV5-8 CASSLGLAVEETQYF TGTGCCAGCAGCCTGGGACTAGCGGTTGAAGAGACCCAGTACTTC
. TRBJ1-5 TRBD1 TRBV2 CASRDRYQPQHF TGTGCCAGTAGGGACAGGTATCAGCCCCAGCATTTT
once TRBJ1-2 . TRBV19 CASSIVVTDYGYTF TGTGCCAGTAGTATAGTGGTCACTGACTATGGCTACACCTTC
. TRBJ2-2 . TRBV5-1 CASHEAGELFF TGCGCCAGCCATGAGGCCGGGGAGCTGTTTTTT
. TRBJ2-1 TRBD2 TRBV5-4 CASSKPGLAFDEQFF TGTGCCAGCAGCAAGCCGGGACTAGCGTTTGATGAGCAGTTCTTC
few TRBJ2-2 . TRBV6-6 CASSYPTATYTGELFF TGTGCCAGCAGTTACCCGACAGCCACCTACACCGGGGAGCTGTTTTTT
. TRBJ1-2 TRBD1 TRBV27 CASGTGQGRGYTF TGTGCCAGCGGCACCGGACAGGGCCGGGGCTACACCTTC
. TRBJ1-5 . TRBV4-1 CASSQGGGQPQHF TGCGCCAGCAGCCAAGGGGGGGGACAGCCCCAGCATTTT
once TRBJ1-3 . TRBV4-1 CASSQGQFSGNTIYF TGCGCCAGCAGCCAAGGACAGTTCTCTGGAAACACCATATATTTT
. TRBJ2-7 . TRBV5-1 CASSRTQGEADVYEQYF TGCGCCAGCAGCCGGACCCAGGGAGAGGCAGACGTCTACGAGCAGTACTTC
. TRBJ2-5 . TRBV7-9 CASSWGGETQYF TGTGCCAGCAGCTGGGGGGGCGAGACCCAGTACTTC
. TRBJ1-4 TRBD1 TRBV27 CASSLGQGARREKLFF TGTGCCAGCAGTTTAGGTCAGGGGGCAAGAAGGGAAAAACTGTTTTTT
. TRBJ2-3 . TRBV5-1 CASSLEGTDTQYF TGCGCCAGCAGCTTGGAGGGCACAGATACGCAGTATTTT
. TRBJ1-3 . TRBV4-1 CASSQTKDTIYF TGCGCCAGCAGCCAAACCAAAGACACCATATATTTT
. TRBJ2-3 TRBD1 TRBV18 CASSPGQGVLTDTQYF TGTGCCAGCTCTCCCGGACAGGGGGTTCTAACAGATACGCAGTATTTT
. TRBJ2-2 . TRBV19 CASSIVGAGELFF TGTGCCAGTAGTATAGTGGGTGCCGGGGAGCTGTTTTTT
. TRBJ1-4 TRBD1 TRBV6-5 CASSRGTGTNEKLFF TGTGCCAGCAGTAGGGGGACAGGGACTAATGAAAAACTGTTTTTT
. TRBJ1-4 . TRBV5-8 CASSLGWSTNEKLFF TGTGCCAGCAGTCTCGGCTGGTCAACTAATGAAAAACTGTTTTTT
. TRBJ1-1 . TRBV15 CATSRDERTEAFF TGTGCCACCAGCAGAGATGAGAGGACTGAAGCTTTCTTT
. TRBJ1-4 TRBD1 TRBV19 CASSARDRYSTNEKLFF TGTGCCAGTAGTGCACGGGACAGGTATTCAACTAATGAAAAACTGTTTTTT
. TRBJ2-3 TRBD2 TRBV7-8 CASSLLPSSGGSTDTQYF TGTGCCAGCAGCCTACTTCCCTCTAGCGGGGGCAGCACAGATACGCAGTATTTT
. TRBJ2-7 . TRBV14 CASSQGGRNYEQYF TGTGCCAGCAGCCAAGGGGGCAGAAACTACGAGCAGTACTTC
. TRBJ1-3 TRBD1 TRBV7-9 CASSSGTAGNTIYF TGTGCCAGCAGCTCAGGGACAGCTGGAAACACCATATATTTT
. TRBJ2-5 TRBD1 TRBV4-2 CASSVSGTGIQETQYF TGTGCCAGCAGCGTAAGTGGGACAGGAATACAAGAGACCCAGTACTTC
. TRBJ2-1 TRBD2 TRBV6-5 CASRAVAGAYNEQFF TGTGCCAGCAGAGCGGTAGCGGGGGCGTACAATGAGCAGTTCTTC
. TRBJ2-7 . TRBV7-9 CASSPITNWGYEQYF TGTGCCAGCAGCCCAATAACAAACTGGGGGTACGAGCAGTACTTC
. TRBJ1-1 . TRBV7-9 CASSRGENTEAFF TGTGCCAGCAGCAGGGGGGAGAACACTGAAGCTTTCTTT
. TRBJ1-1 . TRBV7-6 CATKWGGSMNTEAFF TGTGCCACTAAATGGGGGGGCAGTATGAACACTGAAGCTTTCTTT
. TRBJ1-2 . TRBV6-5 CASSSGNGYTF TGTGCCAGCAGTTCCGGGAATGGCTACACCTTC
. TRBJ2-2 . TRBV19 CASSIGGTGELFF TGTGCCAGTAGTATAGGAGGGACCGGGGAGCTGTTTTTT
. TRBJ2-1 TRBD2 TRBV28 CASDVAGGQNEQFF TGTGCCAGCGACGTAGCGGGGGGGCAAAATGAGCAGTTCTTC
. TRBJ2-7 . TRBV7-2 CASSLYEPYEQYF TGTGCCAGCAGCTTATATGAGCCCTACGAGCAGTACTTC
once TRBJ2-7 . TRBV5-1 CASSLGGYEQYF TGCGCCAGCAGCTTGGGGGGCTACGAGCAGTACTTC
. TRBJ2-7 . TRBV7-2 CASSLEVPYEQYF TGTGCCAGCAGCTTAGAGGTACCCTACGAGCAGTACTTC
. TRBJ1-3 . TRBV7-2 CASTGGWGRDSGNTIYF TGTGCCAGCACCGGGGGGTGGGGCAGGGACTCTGGAAACACCATATATTTT
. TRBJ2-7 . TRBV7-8 CASSLIPGTKTYEQYF TGTGCCAGCAGCTTAATACCCGGGACAAAGACCTACGAGCAGTACTTC
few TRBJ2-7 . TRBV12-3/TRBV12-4 CASSPSYEQYF TGTGCCAGCAGTCCTTCCTACGAGCAGTACTTC
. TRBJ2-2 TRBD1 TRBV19 CASNVLGTGVSRELFF TGTGCCAGTAATGTTTTAGGGACAGGGGTGAGCCGGGAGCTGTTTTTT
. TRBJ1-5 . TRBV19 CASSIGRQNQPQHF TGTGCCAGTAGTATAGGCCGACAGAATCAGCCCCAGCATTTT
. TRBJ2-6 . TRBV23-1 CASSQSPWTGRANVLTF TGCGCCAGCAGTCAATCCCCGTGGACTGGTCGAGCCAACGTCCTGACTTTC
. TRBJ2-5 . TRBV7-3 CASTLRGGQEGGAQYF TGTGCCAGCACCCTTCGGGGGGGACAGGAGGGGGGGGCCCAGTACTTC
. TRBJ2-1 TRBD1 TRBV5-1 CASSLAQGLGEQFF TGCGCCAGCAGCTTGGCACAGGGGTTGGGGGAGCAGTTCTTC
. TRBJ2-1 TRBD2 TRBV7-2 CASSSSGGTYNEQFF TGTGCCAGCAGCTCGAGCGGGGGGACTTACAATGAGCAGTTCTTC
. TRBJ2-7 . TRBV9 CASSNPGHGVNEQYF TGTGCCAGCAGCAATCCGGGACACGGGGTGAACGAGCAGTACTTC
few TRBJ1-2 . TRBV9 CASSVGVGGLNYGYTF TGTGCCAGCAGCGTAGGAGTGGGGGGGCTCAACTATGGCTACACCTTC
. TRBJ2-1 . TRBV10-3 CAISVDKYNEQFF TGTGCCATCAGTGTCGACAAGTACAATGAGCAGTTCTTC
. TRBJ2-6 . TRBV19 CASRRVRGANVLTF TGTGCCAGTAGACGAGTCCGTGGGGCCAACGTCCTGACTTTC
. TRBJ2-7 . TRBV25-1 CASSRDTTYEQYF TGTGCCAGCAGCCGGGACACTACCTACGAGCAGTACTTC
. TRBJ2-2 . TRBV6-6 CASTEAGTGELFF TGTGCCAGCACAGAGGCGGGAACCGGGGAGCTGTTTTTT